The 11 T cell receptor beta chains presented below share a single source sample, sequenced in a study of T cells in Graves' hyperthyroidism and ophthalmopathy (dated by TCRdb to between 2019 and 2020). The protocol used for the library was multiplex PCR. This sample was sequenced with an Illumina HiSeq 2000. The TCR beta CDR3 regions were amplified from the RNA transcripts. The TCR CDR3 was subjected to a first round of RT-PCR using the HTBI primer set and the Qiagen OneStep RT-PCR kit. In TCRdb, the public reads were trimmed at Q25 with fastp and aligned with MiXCR, with productive beta chains retained. Identical CDR3 proteins give one entry, which carries the most common genes and DNA. The sample table holds about 640,000 distinct CDR3 sequences, of which roughly 15% were seen once. The ten largest account for about an eighth of the sample. Sequencing was done on a sample of blood. These receptors were obtained from a woman aged 45 to 65 with Graves' ophthalmopathy.

There are many counts of this clonotype. The chain combines TRBV20-1 with TRBJ2-7; 13 nucleotides align to TRBD2. The germline gives CDR1 DFQATT, CDR2 SNEGSKA (reference sequence). V dropped 8 bases and J dropped 5; count of bases not matched to a gene: 3. This CDR3 has 12 amino acids. In DNA form, the CDR3 reads TGCAGTCAAGGGACTAGCGGGAACGAGCAGTACTTC. Its translation is CSQGTSGNEQYF.

V is TRBV12-3 or TRBV12-4 and J is TRBJ2-2; no clear D gene. V shed 9 bases and J shed 0 bases, with 14 bases lying between them. This CDR3 has 15 residues. The chain's CDR3 is CASSRLQANTGELFF. The DNA for the CDR3 is TGTGCCAGTAGCCGCCTGCAGGCGAACACCGGGGAGCTGTTTTTT.

V and J are TRBV7-9 and TRBJ2-7; a possible D gene is TRBD2 (7 bases). V shed 5 bases and J shed 5 bases, with 22 bases lying between them. The CDR3 is 16 residues long. Germline CDR1 and CDR2: SEHNR and FQNEAQ (reference sequence). The CDR3 loop is CASSPRGRGGGHEQYF. In DNA, the CDR3 is TGTGCCAGCAGCCCAAGGGGGAGGGGGGGGGGCCACGAGCAGTACTTC.

This clonotype was detected many times. The rearrangement joins TRBV24-1 to TRBJ2-1; 11 bases are shared with TRBD2. The CDR3 totals 16 residues. The V gene end was trimmed by 4 bases and the J gene end by 5 bases; junction bases not matched to a gene: 6. The germline CDR1 and CDR2 sequences are KGHDR and SFDVKD. CDR3 DNA sequence: TGTGCCACCAGTGAAGGGGGGACTAGCGGAAACAATGAGCAGTTCTTC. Protein sequence: CATSEGGTSGNNEQFF.

The rearrangement uses TRBV6-1 and TRBJ2-7, with 9 bases matching TRBD1. Germline CDR1 MNHNS, CDR2 SASEGT. J was trimmed by 3 bases and V by 6 bases; bases with no gene match: 12. There are 16 residues in the CDR3. The chain's CDR3 is CASSLRAQGAHYEQYF. The CDR3, as DNA: TGTGCCAGCAGCCTTAGGGCACAGGGGGCTCACTACGAGCAGTACTTC.

This rearrangement joins TRBV6-5 to TRBJ2-1, with 14 positions matching TRBD2. The V and J ends lost 2 bases and 7 bases, in that order; junction bases with no gene match: 7. The length of the CDR3 is 17 residues. CDR1 and CDR2 (germline): MNHEY, SVGAGI. CDR3 sequence reads: CASSYAGTSGRLNEQFF. DNA for the CDR3: TGTGCCAGCAGTTACGCCGGGACTAGCGGGAGATTAAATGAGCAGTTCTTC.

This clonotype was seen repeatedly, ten times or more. The chain carries TRBV30 and TRBJ1-5, with a possible D match to TRBD1 (5 bases). Germline loops: CDR1 GTSNPN, CDR2 SVGIG (reference sequence). The germline V and J ends were trimmed by 1 base and 3 bases, with 7 bases remaining between them. The CDR3 loop spans 13 amino acids. Written as DNA, the CDR3 is TGTGCCTGGAGTGGACAGCACAATCAGCCCCAGCATTTT. Amino acids: CAWSGQHNQPQHF.

Ten or more counts support this clonotype. The chain recombines TRBV10-3 with TRBJ2-1, with D hard to call. The CDR3 is 14 amino acids. V was cut by 4 bases and J by 7 bases, with 14 bases left in between. Germline V lookup: CDR1 ENHRY, CDR2 SYGVKD. CDR3 in DNA: TGTGCCATCAGTGCACGGCTAGAACGGAATGAGCAGTTCTTC. The encoded protein is CAISARLERNEQFF.

The sample holds a few counts of this clonotype. The CDR3 sequence is CSARIEPEAFF. As DNA, the CDR3 is TGCAGCGCCAGGATAGAACCTGAAGCTTTCTTT. This sequence joins TRBV29-1 and TRBJ1-1; D is undetermined. The V end was cut by 7 bases, the J end by 6 bases, with 12 bases between. Germline CDR1 reads SQVTM; CDR2 reads ANQGSEA. The CDR3 totals 11 residues.

This clonotype was counted only a few times. The chain is built from TRBV6-1 and TRBJ2-3; no firm D call. This CDR3 has 15 amino acids. The germline gives CDR1 MNHNS, CDR2 SASEGT. Trimming removed 3 bases from V and 0 bases from J, with 10 bases in between. The CDR3 loop is CASSDLASSTDTQYF. Here the CDR3 DNA reads TGTGCCAGCAGTGATTTGGCTTCTAGCACAGATACGCAGTATTTT.

The gene calls are TRBV19 and TRBJ1-3, with D possibly matching TRBD1 (6 bases). Trimming pared 1 base from V and 0 bases from J, leaving 7 bases between. CDR1 is LNHDA, CDR2 SQIVND, per germline (reference sequence). The CDR3 has 15 amino acids. The CDR3 sequence is CASSIGTDSGNTIYF. DNA of the CDR3: TGTGCCAGTAGTATAGGGACAGACTCTGGAAACACCATATATTTT. The full variable domain, in which reference TRBV19 and TRBJ1-3 provide the parts outside the CDR3, is DGGITQSPKYLFRKEGQNVTLSCEQNLNHDAMYWYRQDPGQGLRLIYYSQIVNDFQKGDIAEGYSVSREKKESFPLTVTSAQKNPTAFYLCASSIGTDSGNTIYFGEGSWLTVV.